This T cell receptor beta chain came from a study of cytomegalovirus exposure and HLA in healthy donors (dated by TCRdb to between 2016 and 2019). Notes on the research overall: According to a later analysis, one platform produced both the roughly 120 validation repertoires and the roughly 660 repertoires of the first cohort. The aim of the study was to test whether cataloging public T cell receptors could identify signatures of past pathogen exposure. Along with the roughly 670-subject first cohort, a separate validation cohort of over 90 different subjects was used. To predict cytomegalovirus infection status, the study brought together high-throughput TCR immunosequencing, statistical association of individual TCRs with disease status, and machine learning. Overall study results and their limits: In a later analysis, TCRs clustered in the first cohort were found to also tend to co-occur in the 120 validation repertoires, with approximately 95% of cluster scores above 0. The study gave a list of 150 to 200 TCR beta chains associated with cytomegalovirus. The classifier was reported to diagnose cytomegalovirus status with high specificity and sensitivity in both the original cohort and the validation cohort. While some public TCRs were present in many individuals, most TCR sequences turned up only very rarely across donors. It was suggested by the authors that the approach could potentially be generalized to other disease states and immunological phenotypes. A few of the identified cytomegalovirus-associated TCR beta chains were confirmed in vitro to be specific for cytomegalovirus antigens. All 120 or so repertoires were used to score co-occurrence in the validation cohort in a later analysis, because that analysis had no HLA typing for the cohort.

The donors belonged to the validation cohort of approximately 130 subjects, which was separate from the approximately 700-subject first cohort. Of note for this clone: Its specific antigen is unknown. The input lacks base qualities; no much larger clone sits a single base away.

The library came from the immunoSEQ multiplex PCR assay. The study's processing was this. A statistical classification framework was developed to diagnose cytomegalovirus status using the catalog of TCR beta chain sequences. TCRdb carries this immuneACCESS record with in-frame sequences only. Its versions omit some clonotypes, under half of them owing to an unresolved V gene in the studies checked, with the rest unexplained. The V and J calls and the clone size are those of that table, but D and trimming were determined from the DNA. This sample has over 200,000 clones in its table, and around 90% of those were observed once. Together, the top ten hold just under 3% of the sample. This sequence was found in a woman aged 18-35 years in good health and CMV-seronegative. The sample taken for sequencing was PBMCs.

The base sequence is TGCAGCGTTCGAGAACTATCCTACGAGCAGTACTTC. This yields the protein CSVRELSYEQYF. This chain is built from TRBV29-1 and TRBJ2-7, with the D gene call left open. The junction shows trimming of 5 bases on V and 1 base on J, plus 9 bases between the germline ends. The CDR3 sequence holds 12 residues, the cysteine and phenylalanine included. The only DNA kept is the CDR3, 36 bases in frame from the first base. According to the germline V gene, CDR1 reads SQVTM and CDR2 reads ANQGSEA.